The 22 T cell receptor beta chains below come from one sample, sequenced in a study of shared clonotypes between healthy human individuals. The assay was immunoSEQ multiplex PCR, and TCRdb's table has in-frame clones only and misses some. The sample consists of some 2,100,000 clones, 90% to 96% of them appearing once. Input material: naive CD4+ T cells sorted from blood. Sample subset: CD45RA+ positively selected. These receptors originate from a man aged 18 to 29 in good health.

CDR3 nucleotides: TGTGCCAGCAGTTACTCGGGGACCGGTTTTGGCCAGTACTTC. This codes for CASSYSGTGFGQYF. This chain connects TRBV6-5 to TRBJ2-5, with D perhaps TRBD1 or TRBD2 (5 bases each). Germline V gene data show CDR1 as MNHEY and CDR2 as SVGAGI. The CDR3 extends over 14 amino acids. The ends were cut back, 0 bases at V and 10 bases at J, with 15 bases in the middle.

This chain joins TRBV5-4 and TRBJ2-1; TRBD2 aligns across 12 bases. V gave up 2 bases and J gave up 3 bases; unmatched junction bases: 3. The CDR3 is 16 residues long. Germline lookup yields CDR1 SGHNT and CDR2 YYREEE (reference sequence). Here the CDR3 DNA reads TGTGCCAGCAGCTTAACTAGCGGGGGGTACTACAATGAGCAGTTCTTC. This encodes CASSLTSGGYYNEQFF.

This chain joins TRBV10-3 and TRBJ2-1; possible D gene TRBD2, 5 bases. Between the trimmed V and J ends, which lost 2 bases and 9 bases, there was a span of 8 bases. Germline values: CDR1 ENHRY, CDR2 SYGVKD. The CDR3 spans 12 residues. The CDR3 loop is CAISEGGSEQFF. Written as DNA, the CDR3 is TGTGCCATCAGTGAGGGTGGGAGTGAGCAGTTCTTC.

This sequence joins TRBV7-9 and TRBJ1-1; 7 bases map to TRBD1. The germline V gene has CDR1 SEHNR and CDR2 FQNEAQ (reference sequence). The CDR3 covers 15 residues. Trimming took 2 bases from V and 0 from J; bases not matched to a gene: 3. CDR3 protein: CASSLPTGMNTEAFF. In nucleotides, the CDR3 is TGTGCCAGCAGCTTACCGACAGGGATGAACACTGAAGCTTTCTTT. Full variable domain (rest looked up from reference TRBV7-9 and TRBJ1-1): DTGVSQNPRHKITKRGQNVTFRCDPISEHNRLYWYRQTLGQGPEFLTYFQNEAQLEKSRLLSDRFSAERPKGSFSTLEIQRTEQGDSAMYLCASSLPTGMNTEAFFGQGTRLTVV.

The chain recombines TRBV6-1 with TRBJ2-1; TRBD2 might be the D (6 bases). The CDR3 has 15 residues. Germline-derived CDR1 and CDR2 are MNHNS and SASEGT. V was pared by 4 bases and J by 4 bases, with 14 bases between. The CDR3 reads CASSVFSGVYNEQFF. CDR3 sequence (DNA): TGTGCCAGCAGTGTATTTAGCGGAGTTTACAATGAGCAGTTCTTC.

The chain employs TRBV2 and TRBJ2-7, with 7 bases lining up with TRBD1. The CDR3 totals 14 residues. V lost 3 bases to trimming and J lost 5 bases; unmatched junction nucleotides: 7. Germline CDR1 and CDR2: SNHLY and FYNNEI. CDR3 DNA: TGTGCCAGCAGTGAGCGACAGGGTGCCAACGAGCAGTACTTC. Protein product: CASSERQGANEQYF. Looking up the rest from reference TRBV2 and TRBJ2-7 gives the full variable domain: EPEVTQTPSHQVTQMGQEVILRCVPISNHLYFYWYRQILGQKVEFLVSFYNNEISEKSEIFDDQFSVERPDGSNFTLKIRSTKLEDSAMYFCASSERQGANEQYFGPGTRLTVT.

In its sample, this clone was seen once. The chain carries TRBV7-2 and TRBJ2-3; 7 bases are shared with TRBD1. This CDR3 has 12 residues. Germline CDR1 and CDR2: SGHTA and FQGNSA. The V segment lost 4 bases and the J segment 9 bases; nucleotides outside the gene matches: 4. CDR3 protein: CASSSQGVTQYF. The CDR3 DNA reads TGTGCCAGCAGCTCCCAGGGGGTAACGCAGTATTTT.

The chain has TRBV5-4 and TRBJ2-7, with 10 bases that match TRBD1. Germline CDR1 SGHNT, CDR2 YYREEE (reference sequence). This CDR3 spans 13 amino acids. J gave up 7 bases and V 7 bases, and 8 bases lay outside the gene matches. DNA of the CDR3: TGTGCCAGCCGTAGACAGGGGGCTTGGGAGCAGTACTTC. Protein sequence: CASRRQGAWEQYF. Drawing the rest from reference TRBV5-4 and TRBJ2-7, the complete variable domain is ETGVTQSPTHLIKTRGQQVTLRCSSQSGHNTVSWYQQALGQGPQFIFQYYREEENGRGNFPPRFSGLQFPNYSSELNVNALELDDSALYLCASRRQGAWEQYFGPGTRLTVT.

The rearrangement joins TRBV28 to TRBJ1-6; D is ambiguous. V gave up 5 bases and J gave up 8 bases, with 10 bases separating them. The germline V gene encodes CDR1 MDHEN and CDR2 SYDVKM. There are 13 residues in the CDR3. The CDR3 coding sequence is TGTGCCAGCAGTCTAGGTGTTGATTCACCCCTCCACTTT. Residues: CASSLGVDSPLHF.

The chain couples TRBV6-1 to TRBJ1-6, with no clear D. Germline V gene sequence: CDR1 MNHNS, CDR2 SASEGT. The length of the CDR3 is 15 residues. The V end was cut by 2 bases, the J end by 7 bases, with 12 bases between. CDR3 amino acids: CASSELRVLNSPLHF. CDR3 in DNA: TGTGCCAGCAGTGAATTGAGGGTCCTGAATTCACCCCTCCACTTT.

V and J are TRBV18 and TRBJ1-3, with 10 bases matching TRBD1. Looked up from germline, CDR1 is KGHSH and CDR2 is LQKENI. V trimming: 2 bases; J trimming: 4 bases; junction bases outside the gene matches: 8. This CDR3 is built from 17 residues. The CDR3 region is CASSPIPGQGFGNTIYF. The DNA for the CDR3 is TGTGCCAGCTCACCAATCCCGGGACAGGGGTTCGGAAACACCATATATTTT.

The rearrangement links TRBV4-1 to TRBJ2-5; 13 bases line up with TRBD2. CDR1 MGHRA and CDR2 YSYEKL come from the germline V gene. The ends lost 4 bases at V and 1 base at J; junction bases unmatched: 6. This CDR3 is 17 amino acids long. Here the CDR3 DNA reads TGCGCCAGCAGCCCAGAGGGGACTAGCGGGGCCCAAGAGACCCAGTACTTC. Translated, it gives CASSPEGTSGAQETQYF.

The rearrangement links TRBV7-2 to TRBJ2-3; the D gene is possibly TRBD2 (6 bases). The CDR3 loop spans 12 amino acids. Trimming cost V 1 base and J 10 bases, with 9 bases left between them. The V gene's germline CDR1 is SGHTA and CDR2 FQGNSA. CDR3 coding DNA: TGTGCCAGCAGCTTAGACGGGGGTCCGCAGTATTTT. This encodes CASSLDGGPQYF.

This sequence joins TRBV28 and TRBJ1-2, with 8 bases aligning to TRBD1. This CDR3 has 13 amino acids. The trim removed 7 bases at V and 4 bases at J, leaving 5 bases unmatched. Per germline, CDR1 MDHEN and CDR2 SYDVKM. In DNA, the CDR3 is TGTGCCAGCACCCTCAGGGGGCCCTATGGCTACACCTTC. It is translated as CASTLRGPYGYTF.

The CDR3 nucleotides are TGTGCCAGCAGTGAAAGGGACAGGGGGCTTTCCTACGAGCAGTACTTC. This sequence encodes CASSERDRGLSYEQYF. This chain uses TRBV6-1 with TRBJ2-7; TRBD1 matches 12 bases. In germline, CDR1 is MNHNS, CDR2 SASEGT. The CDR3 sequence is 16 residues long. Germline trimming cut 2 bases from V and 1 base from J; bases unmatched to any gene: 3.

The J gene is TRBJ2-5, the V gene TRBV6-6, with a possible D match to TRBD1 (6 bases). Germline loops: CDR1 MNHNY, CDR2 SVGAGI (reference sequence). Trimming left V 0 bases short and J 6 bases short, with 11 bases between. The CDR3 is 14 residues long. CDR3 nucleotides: TGTGCCAGCAGTTACTCATCAGGGGAGAAGACCCAGTACTTC. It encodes CASSYSSGEKTQYF.

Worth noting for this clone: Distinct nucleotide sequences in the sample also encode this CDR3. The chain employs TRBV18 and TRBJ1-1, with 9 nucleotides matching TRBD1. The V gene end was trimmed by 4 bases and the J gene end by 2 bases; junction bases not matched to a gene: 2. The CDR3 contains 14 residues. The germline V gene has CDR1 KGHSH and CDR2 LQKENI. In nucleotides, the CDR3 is TGTGCCAGCTCACGGGACAGGGAAAACACTGAAGCTTTCTTT. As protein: CASSRDRENTEAFF.

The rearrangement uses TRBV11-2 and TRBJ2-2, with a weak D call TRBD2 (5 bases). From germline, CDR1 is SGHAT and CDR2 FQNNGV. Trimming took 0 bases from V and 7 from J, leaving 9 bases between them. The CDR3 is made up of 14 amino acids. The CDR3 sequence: CASSLEIGSGELFF. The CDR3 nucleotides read TGTGCCAGCAGCTTAGAAATAGGGAGCGGGGAGCTGTTTTTT.

The CDR3: CASSESTPGAEDTQYF. The CDR3 bases are TGCGCCAGCAGTGAGTCGACACCCGGAGCAGAAGATACGCAGTATTTT. This chain links TRBV10-1 with TRBJ2-3, with D unclear. CDR1 is WNHNN, CDR2 SYGVQD, per germline (reference sequence). The ends were cut back, 0 bases at V and 5 bases at J, with 15 bases in the middle. The CDR3 spans 16 residues.

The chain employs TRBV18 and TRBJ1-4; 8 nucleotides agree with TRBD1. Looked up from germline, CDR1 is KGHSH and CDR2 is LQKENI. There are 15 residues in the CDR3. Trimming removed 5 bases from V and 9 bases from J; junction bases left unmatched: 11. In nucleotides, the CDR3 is TGTGCCAGCTCATACACAGGGGGACGAATGAAAAAACTGTTTTTT. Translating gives CASSYTGGRMKKLFF.

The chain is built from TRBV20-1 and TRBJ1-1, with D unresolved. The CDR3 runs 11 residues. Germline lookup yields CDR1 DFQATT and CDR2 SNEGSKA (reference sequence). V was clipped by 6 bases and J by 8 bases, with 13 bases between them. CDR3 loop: CSAGGPKEAFF. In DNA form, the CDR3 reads TGCAGTGCAGGAGGCCCTAAAGAAGCTTTCTTT.

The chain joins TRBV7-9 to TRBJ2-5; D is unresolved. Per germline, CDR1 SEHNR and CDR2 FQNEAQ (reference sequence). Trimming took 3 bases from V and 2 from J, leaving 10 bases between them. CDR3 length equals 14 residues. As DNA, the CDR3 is TGTGCCAGCAGCTTTCTTAGTGGGCAAGAGACCCAGTACTTC. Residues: CASSFLSGQETQYF.